This TCR beta chain was observed in a study of human T cells and chemical hapten exposure. The time point is: pre-sensitization, week 0. As for treatment: therapeutic diphenylcyclopropenone sensitization with weekly scalp DPC. Blood draws came first, before each patch test. TCRdb re-derived calls from the RACE reads in MiXCR, one entry per CDR3 protein. The sample includes fewer than 60,000 distinct CDR3 sequences, around 11% of them seen just once. This clonotype was seen repeatedly, ten times or more. Trimming pared 2 bases from V and 2 bases from J, leaving 7 bases between. The CDR3 sequence is 13 residues long. The germline V gene encodes CDR1 MNHEY and CDR2 SMNVEV (reference sequence).

This sequence was found in a middle-aged woman with alopecia areata. Some clones in this sample may be carry-over from other donors' samples. Here the sequenced sample was whole blood, taken in connection with sensitization to the hapten diphenylcyclopropenone (DPC). This chain joins TRBV27 and TRBJ2-7; no clear D. This chain's CDR3 is CASSLGPTYEQYF. The DNA of the CDR3 is TGTGCCAGCAGTTTAGGCCCAACCTACGAGCAGTACTTC.